Shown below are 22 T cell receptor beta chains from a single sample sequenced in a study of blood T cell repertoires in COVID-19. The table came from immunoSEQ multiplex PCR; TCRdb's copy has only in-frame clones and leaves some out. Of almost 45,000 clones in the sample, roughly 73% were seen once. Sequencing was done on a sample of peripheral blood. These receptors all stem from an elderly man with acute or convalescent COVID-19.

This sequence joins TRBV7-2 and TRBJ2-5; possible D gene TRBD2, 6 bases. V shed 4 bases and J shed 2 bases, with 14 bases lying between them. The CDR3 sequence is 15 residues long. Germline CDR1 SGHTA, CDR2 FQGNSA. CDR3 amino acids: CASSSTRGLQETQYF. CDR3 DNA sequence: TGTGCCAGCAGCTCGACGCGGGGACTTCAAGAGACCCAGTACTTC. Full variable domain (missing parts from reference TRBV7-2 and TRBJ2-5): GAGVSQSPSNKVTEKGKDVELRCDPISGHTALYWYRQSLGQGLEFLIYFQGNSAPDKSGLPSDRFSAERTGGSVSTLTIQRTQQEDSAVYLCASSSTRGLQETQYFGPGTRLLVL.

The chain links TRBV7-3 to TRBJ2-1; 13 nucleotides align to TRBD2. The germline V gene has CDR1 SGHTA and CDR2 FQGTGA. The J segment lost 7 bases and the V segment lost 0 bases, leaving 6 bases of the junction unmatched. The length of the CDR3 is 17 residues. CDR3 amino acids: CASSLTPGLAGPNEQFF. In DNA form, the CDR3 reads TGTGCCAGCAGCTTAACCCCGGGACTAGCGGGACCGAATGAGCAGTTCTTC.

The chain recombines TRBV7-2 with TRBJ2-7, with 8 bases aligning to TRBD2. This CDR3 is built from 14 residues. Germline V gene data show CDR1 as SGHTA and CDR2 as FQGNSA. V lost 5 bases, J lost 2 bases, and 5 bases stayed unmatched. CDR3 nucleotide sequence: TGTGCCAGCAGCCGTAGCGGGACCGCCTACGAGCAGTACTTC. Amino acid sequence: CASSRSGTAYEQYF.

This clone was recorded once. V usage is TRBV5-4 and J usage is TRBJ2-4; 13 nucleotides line up with TRBD2. CDR3 length: 16 amino acids. V gave up 4 bases and J gave up 8 bases; unmatched junction bases: 9. Germline V lookup: CDR1 SGHNT, CDR2 YYREEE (reference sequence). The CDR3 loop reads CASSLRLAGGADIQYF. The CDR3 DNA is TGTGCCAGCAGCCTGCGACTAGCGGGAGGAGCGGACATTCAGTACTTC.

V is TRBV11-2 and J is TRBJ1-1; 8 bases map to TRBD1. CDR1 SGHAT and CDR2 FQNNGV come from the germline V gene. V lost 5 bases and J lost 6; bases outside the gene matches: 8. The CDR3 totals 14 residues. In DNA, the CDR3 is TGTGCCAGCAGCCATGGACAGGGAAACGCTGAAGCTTTCTTT. This codes for CASSHGQGNAEAFF.

The rearrangement joins TRBV6-5 to TRBJ1-1, with D tentatively TRBD1 (6 bases). Germline V gives CDR1 MNHEY, CDR2 SVGAGI. CDR3 size: 12 residues. V lost 8 bases and J 4 bases, leaving 11 bases between the germline ends. CDR3 sequence (DNA): TGTGCCAGCTTAACAGGGAGCACTGAAGCTTTCTTT. Residues: CASLTGSTEAFF.

The CDR3 spells CASSQSIASGSREQYF. CDR3 in DNA: TGCGCCAGCAGTCAATCGATAGCTAGCGGGAGTAGGGAGCAGTACTTC. The chain carries TRBV23-1 and TRBJ2-7; 10 positions agree with TRBD2. TRBV23-1 is given ORF status, its function remaining uncertain. This CDR3 is built from 16 residues. V was clipped by 0 bases and J by 7 bases; unmatched bases: 9.

The chain employs TRBV29-1 and TRBJ2-1, with D tentatively TRBD2 (6 bases). CDR1 is SQVTM, CDR2 ANQGSEA, per germline. CDR3 length equals 15 residues. The V end lost 4 bases, the J end lost 5 bases, and 18 bases lay between the germline ends. The CDR3, as DNA: TGCAGCGTTGGCGGAGGGGAAGGGAGGAACAATGAGCAGTTCTTC. Translation: CSVGGGEGRNNEQFF.

The V gene is TRBV11-2, the J gene TRBJ1-3; D perhaps matches TRBD1 (5 bases). CDR1 is SGHAT, CDR2 FQNNGV, per germline. The CDR3 totals 17 residues. V was clipped by 1 base and J by 0 bases, with 13 bases between them. CDR3: CASSLVTGAFSGNTIYF. The CDR3 DNA reads as TGTGCCAGCAGCTTAGTTACAGGCGCATTCTCTGGAAACACCATATATTTT.

The chain is built from TRBV24-1 and TRBJ2-2; 7 bases line up with TRBD1. Germline V gene lookup returns CDR1 KGHDR and CDR2 SFDVKD. V gave up 8 bases and J gave up 6 bases; unmatched junction bases: 8. The CDR3 sequence is 14 residues long. Written as DNA, the CDR3 is TGTGCCACCAAAGGACAGGCGGGTCCCGGGGAGCTGTTTTTT. Encoded protein: CATKGQAGPGELFF.

V usage is TRBV19 and J usage is TRBJ1-4; 8 bases are a match to TRBD1. V gave up 4 bases and J gave up 7 bases; unmatched junction bases: 5. Germline-derived CDR1 and CDR2 are LNHDA and SQIVND (reference sequence). The CDR3 covers 14 residues. The CDR3 nucleotides read TGTGCCAGTAGTACAATCGACAGGGGTGAAAAACTGTTTTTT. Translated: CASSTIDRGEKLFF.

The V gene is TRBV5-6, the J gene TRBJ2-1; 16 bases fit TRBD2. Germline CDR1 SGHDT, CDR2 YYEEEE. V trimming: 6 bases; J trimming: 1 base; junction bases outside the gene matches: 7. The CDR3 extends over 18 amino acids. The CDR3 sequence: CASTQGLAGGKSYNEQFF. Written as DNA, the CDR3 is TGTGCCAGCACCCAGGGACTAGCGGGAGGGAAATCCTACAATGAGCAGTTCTTC.

The J gene is TRBJ2-7, the V gene TRBV4-3, with 13 bases aligning to TRBD2. After removal of 5 bases from V and 8 bases from J, the junction contained 9 bases not matched to a gene. In germline, CDR1 is LGHNA, CDR2 YSLEER. CDR3 length equals 15 residues. The DNA of the CDR3 is TGCGCCAGCAGCTCCTGGACTAGCGGGAGTATGCAGCAGTACTTC. Translated: CASSSWTSGSMQQYF.

This rearrangement joins TRBV7-2 to TRBJ2-1, with 9 bases aligning to TRBD2. V gave up 1 base and J gave up 10 bases; unmatched junction bases: 17. The CDR3 extends over 18 amino acids. Germline CDR1 SGHTA, CDR2 FQGNSA. The chain's CDR3 is CASSLGGRGTSRGREQFF. CDR3 DNA sequence: TGTGCCAGCAGCTTAGGGGGGAGGGGGACTAGCCGAGGGCGAGAGCAGTTCTTC. Full variable domain (outside the CDR3, taken from reference TRBV7-2 and TRBJ2-1): GAGVSQSPSNKVTEKGKDVELRCDPISGHTALYWYRQSLGQGLEFLIYFQGNSAPDKSGLPSDRFSAERTGGSVSTLTIQRTQQEDSAVYLCASSLGGRGTSRGREQFFGPGTRLTVL.

Only a few counts were recorded for this clone. J is TRBJ2-4 and V is TRBV9; 14 bases map to TRBD2. With V trimmed by 4 bases and J by 2 bases, 5 bases remained unmatched. The CDR3 runs 17 residues. The germline CDR1 and CDR2 sequences are SGDLS and YYNGEE. The CDR3 reads CASSLGTSGSSKNIQYF. The CDR3 DNA reads as TGTGCCAGCAGCCTTGGGACTAGCGGGAGTTCCAAAAACATTCAGTACTTC.

The CDR3 coding sequence is TGTGCCAGCAGCCAAGATCCCTCGGGACTAGCGGGAGGGCCGGTGGAGACCCAGTACTTC. It translates to CASSQDPSGLAGGPVETQYF. The V call is TRBV4-2, the J call TRBJ2-5, with TRBD2 matching over 16 bases. The length of the CDR3 is 20 residues. The V segment lost 0 bases and the J segment 5 bases; nucleotides outside the gene matches: 12. Germline CDR1 and CDR2: LGHNA and YNFKEQ.

The chain carries TRBV5-1 and TRBJ2-1; weak D call: TRBD2 (7 bases). Between the trimmed V and J ends, which lost 5 bases and 0 bases, there was a span of 15 bases. The CDR3 is 16 residues long. Per the germline V gene, CDR1 is SGHRS and CDR2 is YFSETQ. The DNA of the CDR3 is TGCGCCAGCAGTAGAGGGGGGGCGGTCTCCTACAATGAGCAGTTCTTC. Protein product: CASSRGGAVSYNEQFF.

This clone was seen once. The V and J genes are TRBV5-5 and TRBJ1-6; 7 nucleotides agree with TRBD1. V was pared by 4 bases and J by 5 bases, with 6 bases of the junction left unmatched. CDR1 is SGHKS and CDR2 is YYEKEE in the germline V gene (reference sequence). CDR3 length: 15 residues. The CDR3 DNA reads TGTGCCAGCAGCACAGGGGATGTCCATAATTCACCCCTCCACTTT. It yields the protein CASSTGDVHNSPLHF.

The CDR3 loop is CASSPGLAATTHHLEQFF. The CDR3 DNA is TGTGCCAGCAGCCCAGGACTAGCGGCAACCACGCATCACCTTGAGCAGTTCTTC. V usage is TRBV7-9 and J usage is TRBJ2-1; TRBD2 matches 10 bases. The CDR3 contains 18 residues. The trim removed 5 bases at V and 9 bases at J, leaving 19 bases unmatched. Germline V gives CDR1 SEHNR, CDR2 FQNEAQ (reference sequence). The full variable domain, rest sourced from reference TRBV7-9 and TRBJ2-1, is DTGVSQNPRHKITKRGQNVTFRCDPISEHNRLYWYRQTLGQGPEFLTYFQNEAQLEKSRLLSDRFSAERPKGSFSTLEIQRTEQGDSAMYLCASSPGLAATTHHLEQFFGPGTRLTVL.

The V call is TRBV19, the J call TRBJ1-5, with 11 bases fitting TRBD1. V gave up 4 bases and J gave up 7 bases; unmatched junction bases: 3. Per the germline V gene, CDR1 is LNHDA and CDR2 is SQIVND (reference sequence). The CDR3 consists of 14 residues. The CDR3 sequence: CASSRTGGGQPQHF. The DNA of the CDR3 is TGTGCCAGTAGTAGGACAGGGGGCGGCCAGCCCCAGCATTTT.

This clone came up once. The chain couples TRBV3-1 (or the pseudogene TRBV3-2) to TRBJ1-6; D is ambiguous. The germline CDR1 and CDR2 sequences are LGHDT and YNNKEL (reference sequence). Deletions cut 1 base from V and 9 bases from J, with 10 bases between. The CDR3 has 14 residues. The CDR3 bases are TGTGCCAGCAGCCAAGGACACTGGCGTTCACCCCTCCACTTT. It translates to CASSQGHWRSPLHF.

The rearrangement joins TRBV24-1 to TRBJ2-1, with TRBD2 matching over 7 bases. This CDR3 has 14 amino acids. CDR1 is KGHDR, CDR2 SFDVKD, per germline. V lost 7 bases, J lost 6 bases, and 8 bases stayed unmatched. The chain's CDR3 is CATSPSGVRNEQFF. CDR3 DNA: TGTGCCACCAGCCCTAGCGGAGTTCGCAATGAGCAGTTCTTC.